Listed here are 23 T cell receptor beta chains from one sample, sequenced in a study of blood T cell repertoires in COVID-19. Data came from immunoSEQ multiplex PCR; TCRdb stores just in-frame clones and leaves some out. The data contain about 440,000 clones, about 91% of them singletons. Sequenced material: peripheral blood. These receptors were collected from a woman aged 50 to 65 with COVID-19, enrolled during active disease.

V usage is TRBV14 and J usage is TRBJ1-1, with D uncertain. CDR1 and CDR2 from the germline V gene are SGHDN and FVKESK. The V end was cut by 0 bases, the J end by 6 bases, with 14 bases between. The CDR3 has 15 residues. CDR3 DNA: TGTGCCAGCAGCCAAGATTGGCTCCTCCGCCCTGAAGCTTTCTTT. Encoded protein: CASSQDWLLRPEAFF. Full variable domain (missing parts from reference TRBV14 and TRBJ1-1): EAGVTQFPSHSVIEKGQTVTLRCDPISGHDNLYWYRRVMGKEIKFLLHFVKESKQDESGMPNNRFLAERTGGTYSTLKVQPAELEDSGVYFCASSQDWLLRPEAFFGQGTRLTVV.

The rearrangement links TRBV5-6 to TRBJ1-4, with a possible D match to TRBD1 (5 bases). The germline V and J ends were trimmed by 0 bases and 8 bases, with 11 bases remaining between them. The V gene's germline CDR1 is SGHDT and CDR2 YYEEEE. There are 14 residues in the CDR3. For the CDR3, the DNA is TGTGCCAGCAGCTTGGCAGGGTTAGGGGAAAAACTGTTTTTT. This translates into CASSLAGLGEKLFF. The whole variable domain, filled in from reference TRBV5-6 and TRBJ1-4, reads DAGVTQSPTHLIKTRGQQVTLRCSPKSGHDTVSWYQQALGQGPQFIFQYYEEEERQRGNFPDRFSGHQFPNYSSELNVNALLLGDSALYLCASSLAGLGEKLFFGSGTQLSVL.

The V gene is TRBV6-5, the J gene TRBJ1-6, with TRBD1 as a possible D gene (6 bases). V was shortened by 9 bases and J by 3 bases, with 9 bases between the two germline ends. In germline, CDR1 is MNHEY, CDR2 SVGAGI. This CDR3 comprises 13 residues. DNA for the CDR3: TGTGCCAGTCACAGGGACTATAATTCACCCCTCCACTTT. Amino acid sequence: CASHRDYNSPLHF.

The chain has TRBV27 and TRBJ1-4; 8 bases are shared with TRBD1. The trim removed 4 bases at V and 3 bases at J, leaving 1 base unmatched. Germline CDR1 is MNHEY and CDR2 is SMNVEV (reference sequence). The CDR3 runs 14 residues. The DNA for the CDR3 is TGTGCCAGCAGTTCGGGACAGGCTAATGAAAAACTGTTTTTT. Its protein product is CASSSGQANEKLFF.

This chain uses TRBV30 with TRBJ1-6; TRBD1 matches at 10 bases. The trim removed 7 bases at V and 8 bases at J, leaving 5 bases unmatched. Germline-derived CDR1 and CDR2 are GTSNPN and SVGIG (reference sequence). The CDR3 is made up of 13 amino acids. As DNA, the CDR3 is TGTGCCTCCCCCGGACAGGGGGATTCACCCCTCCACTTT. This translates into CASPGQGDSPLHF.

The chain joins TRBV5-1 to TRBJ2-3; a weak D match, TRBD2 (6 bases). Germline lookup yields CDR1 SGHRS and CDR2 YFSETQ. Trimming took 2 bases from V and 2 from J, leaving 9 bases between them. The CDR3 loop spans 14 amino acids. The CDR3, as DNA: TGCGCCAGCAGCTTTACGGGAGACACAGATACGCAGTATTTT. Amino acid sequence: CASSFTGDTDTQYF.

CDR3 DNA sequence: TGTGCCAGCACACAGGGATCGTGGGGCTACACCTTC. Protein: CASTQGSWGYTF. V usage is TRBV3-1 (or the pseudogene TRBV3-2) and J usage is TRBJ1-2; weak D call: TRBD1 (6 bases). CDR3 length equals 12 residues. Germline V lookup: CDR1 LGHDT, CDR2 YNNKEL (reference sequence). V lost 7 bases and J lost 8, with 14 bases in between.

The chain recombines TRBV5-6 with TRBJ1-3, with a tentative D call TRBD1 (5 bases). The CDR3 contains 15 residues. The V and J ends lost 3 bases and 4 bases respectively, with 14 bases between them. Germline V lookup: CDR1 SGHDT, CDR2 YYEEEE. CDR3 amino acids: CASSWGYGGGNTIYF. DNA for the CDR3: TGTGCCAGCAGCTGGGGGTACGGGGGAGGAAACACCATATATTTT.

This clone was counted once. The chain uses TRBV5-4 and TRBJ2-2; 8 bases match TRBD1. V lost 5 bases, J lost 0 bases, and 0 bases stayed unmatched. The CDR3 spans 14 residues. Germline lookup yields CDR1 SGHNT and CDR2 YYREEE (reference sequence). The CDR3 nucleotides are TGTGCCAGCAGACAGGGGGCGAACACCGGGGAGCTGTTTTTT. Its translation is CASRQGANTGELFF.

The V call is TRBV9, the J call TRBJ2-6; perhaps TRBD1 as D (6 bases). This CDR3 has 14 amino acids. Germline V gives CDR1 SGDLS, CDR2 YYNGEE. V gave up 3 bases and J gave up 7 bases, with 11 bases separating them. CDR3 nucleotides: TGTGCCAGCAGCGCAGGGGTTCGCGCCAACGTCCTGACTTTC. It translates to CASSAGVRANVLTF.

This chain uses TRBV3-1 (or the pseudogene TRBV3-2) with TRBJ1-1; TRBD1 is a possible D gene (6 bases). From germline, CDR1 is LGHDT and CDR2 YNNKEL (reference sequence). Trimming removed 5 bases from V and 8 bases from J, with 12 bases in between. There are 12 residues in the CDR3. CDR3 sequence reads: CASSTGQLEAFF. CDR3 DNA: TGTGCCAGCAGCACCGGACAGTTAGAAGCTTTCTTT.

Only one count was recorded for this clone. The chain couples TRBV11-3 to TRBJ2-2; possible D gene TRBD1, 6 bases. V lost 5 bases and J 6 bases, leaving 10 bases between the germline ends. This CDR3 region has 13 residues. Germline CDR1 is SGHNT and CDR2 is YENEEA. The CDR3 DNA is TGTGCCAGCAGCCGCCAGGGGCCCGGGGAGCTGTTTTTT. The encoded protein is CASSRQGPGELFF.

The CDR3, as DNA: TGTGCCAGCAGCTTGTCTAGCGGGGGGGAAAACGGGCAGTACTTC. It specifies CASSLSSGGENGQYF. The chain recombines TRBV5-4 with TRBJ2-7; 12 positions agree with TRBD2. Germline-derived CDR1 and CDR2 are SGHNT and YYREEE (reference sequence). The CDR3 runs 15 residues. The J segment lost 9 bases and the V segment lost 1 base, leaving 8 bases of the junction unmatched.

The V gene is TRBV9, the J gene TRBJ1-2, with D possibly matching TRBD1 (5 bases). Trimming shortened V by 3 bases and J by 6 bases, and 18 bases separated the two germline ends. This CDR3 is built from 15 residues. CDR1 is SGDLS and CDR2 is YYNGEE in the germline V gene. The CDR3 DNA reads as TGTGCCAGCAGCGGTATCCGGGACGGGAGGCATGGCTACACCTTC. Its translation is CASSGIRDGRHGYTF.

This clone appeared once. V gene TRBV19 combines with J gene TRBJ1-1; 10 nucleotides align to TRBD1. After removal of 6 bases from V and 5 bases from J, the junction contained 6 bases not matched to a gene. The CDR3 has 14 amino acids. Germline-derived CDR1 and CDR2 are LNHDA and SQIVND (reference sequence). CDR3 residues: CASRLTGGATEAFF. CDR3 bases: TGTGCCAGTAGGTTGACAGGGGGCGCGACTGAAGCTTTCTTT.

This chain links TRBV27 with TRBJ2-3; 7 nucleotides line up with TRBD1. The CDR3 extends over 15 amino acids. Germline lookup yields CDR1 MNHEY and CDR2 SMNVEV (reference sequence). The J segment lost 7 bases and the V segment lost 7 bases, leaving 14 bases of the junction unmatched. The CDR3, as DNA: TGTGCCAGCATTCCGACAGGGCGCGCCTCTTATACGCAGTATTTT. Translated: CASIPTGRASYTQYF.

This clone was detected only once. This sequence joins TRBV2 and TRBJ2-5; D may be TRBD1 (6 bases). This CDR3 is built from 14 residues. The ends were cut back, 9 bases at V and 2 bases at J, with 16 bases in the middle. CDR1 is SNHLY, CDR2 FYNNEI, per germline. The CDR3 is CARLTGAIQETQYF. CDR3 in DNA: TGTGCCAGACTGACAGGCGCAATTCAAGAGACCCAGTACTTC.

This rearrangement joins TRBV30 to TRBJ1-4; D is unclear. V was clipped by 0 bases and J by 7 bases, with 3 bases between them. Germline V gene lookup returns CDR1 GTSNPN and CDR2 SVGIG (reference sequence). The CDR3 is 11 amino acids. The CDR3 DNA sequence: TGTGCCTGGAGTGTCGGTGAAAAACTGTTTTTT. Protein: CAWSVGEKLFF.

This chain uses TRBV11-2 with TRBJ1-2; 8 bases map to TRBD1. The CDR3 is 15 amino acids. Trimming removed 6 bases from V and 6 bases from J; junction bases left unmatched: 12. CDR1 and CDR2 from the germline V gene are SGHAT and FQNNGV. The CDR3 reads CASRSGRQGAHGYTF. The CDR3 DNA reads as TGTGCCAGCAGGTCAGGACGGCAGGGGGCTCATGGCTACACCTTC.

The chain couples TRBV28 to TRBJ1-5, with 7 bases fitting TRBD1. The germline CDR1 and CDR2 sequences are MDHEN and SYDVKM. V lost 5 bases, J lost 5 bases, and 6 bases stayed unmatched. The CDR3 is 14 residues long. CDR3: CASSRETGDQPQHF. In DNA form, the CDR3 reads TGTGCCAGCAGTCGGGAAACAGGGGATCAGCCCCAGCATTTT.

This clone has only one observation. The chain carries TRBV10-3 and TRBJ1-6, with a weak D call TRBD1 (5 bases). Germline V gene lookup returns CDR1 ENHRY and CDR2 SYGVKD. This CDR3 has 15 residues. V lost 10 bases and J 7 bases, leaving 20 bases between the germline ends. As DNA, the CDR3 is TGTGCCACCCGGAGAGTTGACAGCCGGAATTCACCCCTCCACTTT. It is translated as CATRRVDSRNSPLHF.

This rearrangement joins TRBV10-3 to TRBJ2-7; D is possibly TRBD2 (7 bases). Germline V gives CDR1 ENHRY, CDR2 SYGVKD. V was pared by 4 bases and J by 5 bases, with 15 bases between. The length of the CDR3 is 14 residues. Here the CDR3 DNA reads TGTGCCATCAGTGGAGGGGGAGGGATGAACGAGCAGTACTTC. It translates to CAISGGGGMNEQYF.

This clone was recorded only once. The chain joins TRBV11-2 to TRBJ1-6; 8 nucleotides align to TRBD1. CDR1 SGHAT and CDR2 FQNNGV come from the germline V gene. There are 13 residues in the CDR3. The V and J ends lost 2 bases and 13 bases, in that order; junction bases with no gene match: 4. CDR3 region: CASSLQGAPPLHF. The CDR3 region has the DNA TGTGCCAGCAGCTTACAGGGGGCTCCCCCCCTCCACTTT.